A single sample is the source of the 27 T cell receptor beta chains below, sequenced in a study of blood T cell repertoires in COVID-19. Some clones are missing from TCRdb's copy, which holds only in-frame ones; the method was immunoSEQ multiplex PCR. The table includes approximately 240,000 clones, approximately 79% detected once. The sequenced sample consisted of peripheral blood. The receptor source for this set is a woman between 40 and 55 years old with active or convalescent COVID-19.

The V call is TRBV10-3, the J call TRBJ1-5; D might be TRBD1 (5 bases). V lost 5 bases and J 2 bases, leaving 13 bases between the germline ends. The germline V gene has CDR1 ENHRY and CDR2 SYGVKD. This CDR3 is built from 15 residues. CDR3 nucleotide sequence: TGTGCCATCAGTTCGGCGGGAGGGGGCAATCAGCCCCAGCATTTT. It translates to CAISSAGGGNQPQHF.

The rearrangement uses TRBV3-1 (or the pseudogene TRBV3-2) and TRBJ1-4, with TRBD1 matching 9 bases. The V and J ends lost 3 bases and 8 bases, in that order; junction bases with no gene match: 10. This CDR3 is 16 amino acids long. Looked up from germline, CDR1 is LGHDT and CDR2 is YNNKEL (reference sequence). CDR3: CASSQEETGGQEKLFF. The CDR3 DNA sequence: TGTGCCAGCAGCCAGGAAGAGACAGGGGGTCAGGAAAAACTGTTTTTT.

This chain joins TRBV7-3 and TRBJ2-2; D is unresolved. The CDR3 consists of 13 residues. CDR1 is SGHTA, CDR2 FQGTGA, per germline. Deletions cut 5 bases from V and 4 bases from J, with 8 bases between. Here the CDR3 DNA reads TGTGCCAGCAGCCCCTCGGGCACCGGGGAGCTGTTTTTT. It encodes CASSPSGTGELFF.

The chain uses TRBV10-1 and TRBJ1-5, with 8 positions matching TRBD1. Germline CDR1 and CDR2: WNHNN and SYGVQD (reference sequence). The junction had 3 bases not matched to a gene; V was cut back by 8 bases and J by 6 bases. This CDR3 comprises 12 residues. CDR3 loop: CASRTGTQPQHF. In DNA form, the CDR3 reads TGCGCCAGCCGGACAGGGACTCAGCCCCAGCATTTT.

CDR3 region: CASPNRTGHKNYGYTF. The CDR3 DNA reads TGTGCCAGCCCAAACCGGACAGGGCATAAAAACTATGGCTACACCTTC. The genes are TRBV25-1 and TRBJ1-2, with TRBD1 matching 8 bases. From germline, CDR1 is MGHDK and CDR2 SYGVNS. V was pared by 8 bases and J by 2 bases, with 13 bases of the junction left unmatched. The CDR3 totals 16 residues.

On this clone: Other DNA sequences in this sample translate to the same CDR3. V usage is TRBV5-1 and J usage is TRBJ1-1; no reliable D call. The CDR3 runs 11 residues. The germline V gene has CDR1 SGHRS and CDR2 YFSETQ. Between the trimmed V and J ends, which lost 3 bases and 3 bases, there was a span of 3 bases. The CDR3 DNA follows: TGCGCCAGCAGCTCGGACACTGAAGCTTTCTTT. It is translated as CASSSDTEAFF.

This clone was recorded a few times. This chain connects TRBV7-3 to TRBJ1-3; TRBD1 matches at 8 bases. The V segment lost 5 bases and the J segment 2 bases; nucleotides outside the gene matches: 5. From germline, CDR1 is SGHTA and CDR2 FQGTGA. This CDR3 contains 15 residues. DNA of the CDR3: TGTGCCAGCAGCGCACAGGGGGGAGCTGGAAACACCATATATTTT. Translated, it gives CASSAQGGAGNTIYF.

This chain uses TRBV2 with TRBJ1-2; a possible D gene is TRBD1 (5 bases). The germline gives CDR1 SNHLY, CDR2 FYNNEI. This CDR3 contains 12 residues. V dropped 5 bases and J dropped 8 bases, with 12 bases sitting between them. The CDR3 sequence is CASSRREGGYTF. The CDR3 bases are TGTGCCAGCAGTCGCAGGGAGGGGGGCTACACCTTC.

In its sample, this clone was seen once. The chain carries TRBV9 and TRBJ1-3; tentative D call: TRBD1 (5 bases). Germline V lookup: CDR1 SGDLS, CDR2 YYNGEE. V lost 3 bases, J lost 3 bases, and 16 bases lay in between. This CDR3 comprises 16 residues. CDR3: CASSAGSGVGGNTIYF. The CDR3 nucleotides read TGTGCCAGCAGCGCGGGCTCGGGGGTGGGTGGAAACACCATATATTTT.

This chain connects TRBV10-3 to TRBJ2-5, with 8 bases aligning to TRBD1. This CDR3 has 14 amino acids. Germline loops: CDR1 ENHRY, CDR2 SYGVKD. The V segment lost 10 bases and the J segment 5 bases; nucleotides outside the gene matches: 12. The chain's CDR3 is CATLDSDRAETQYF. The DNA of the CDR3 is TGTGCCACCTTGGATTCGGACAGGGCGGAGACCCAGTACTTC.

The chain joins TRBV6-6 to TRBJ1-3, with a weak D call TRBD1 (6 bases). The germline gives CDR1 MNHNY, CDR2 SVGAGI (reference sequence). The CDR3 runs 14 residues. The V and J ends lost 5 bases and 3 bases respectively, with 11 bases between them. The DNA of the CDR3 is TGTGCCAGCAGTGGGTACAGGGATGGAAACACCATATATTTT. Translated: CASSGYRDGNTIYF.

In nucleotides, the CDR3 is TGCTCAAGTGGGGGCGCGTCCGGGGAGCTGTTTTTT. Translated: CSSGGASGELFF. The genes are TRBV29-1 and TRBJ2-2; D may be TRBD1 (6 bases). The CDR3 sequence is 12 residues long. The germline CDR1 and CDR2 sequences are SQVTM and ANQGSEA.

Note on this clone: Other nucleotide sequences from this sample produce the same CDR3. The V and J genes are TRBV5-5 and TRBJ1-2, with 7 bases fitting TRBD1. The ends lost 0 bases at V and 7 bases at J; junction bases unmatched: 3. CDR1 and CDR2 (germline): SGHKS, YYEKEE (reference sequence). The CDR3 has 13 amino acids. CDR3 amino acids: CASSLEGAGGYTF. CDR3 coding DNA: TGTGCCAGCAGCTTGGAGGGGGCGGGTGGCTACACCTTC.

The gene calls are TRBV15 and TRBJ1-3; D possibly corresponds to TRBD1 (5 bases). Germline V gene data show CDR1 as LNHNV and CDR2 as YYDKDF (reference sequence). The V end was cut by 5 bases, the J end by 1 base, with 9 bases between. The CDR3 length is 14 residues. CDR3: CATSAGMSGNTIYF. CDR3 nucleotide sequence: TGTGCCACCAGCGCAGGGATGTCTGGAAACACCATATATTTT.

This clone was observed a few times. V is TRBV3-1 (or the pseudogene TRBV3-2) and J is TRBJ2-5, with TRBD2 matching 7 bases. Per germline, CDR1 LGHDT and CDR2 YNNKEL (reference sequence). V lost 4 bases and J lost 3; bases outside the gene matches: 8. The CDR3 runs to 15 residues. CDR3 bases: TGTGCCAGCAGCCTAAGGCTAGCGGCTAAAGAGACCCAGTACTTC. Amino acid sequence: CASSLRLAAKETQYF.

The J gene is TRBJ2-7, the V gene TRBV2; 10 bases match TRBD2. Unmatched junction bases numbered 3, after V lost 4 bases and J lost 3 bases. The CDR3 runs 14 residues. Germline CDR1 reads SNHLY; CDR2 reads FYNNEI. In DNA form, the CDR3 reads TGTGCCAGCAGTGGGACTAGCGGAAACTACGAGCAGTACTTC. It specifies CASSGTSGNYEQYF. Variable domain in full (rest from reference TRBV2 and TRBJ2-7): EPEVTQTPSHQVTQMGQEVILRCVPISNHLYFYWYRQILGQKVEFLVSFYNNEISEKSEIFDDQFSVERPDGSNFTLKIRSTKLEDSAMYFCASSGTSGNYEQYFGPGTRLTVT.

This chain uses TRBV21-1 with TRBJ1-3; the table's TRBD1 call for D was not verified on the DNA. TRBV21-1 is listed as a pseudogene. This CDR3 region has 15 residues. CDR3 DNA: TGTGCCAGCAGCAAAGCCGGAGGGGGCAGGAACACCATATATTTT. It is translated as CASSKAGGGRNTIYF.

The V and J genes are TRBV6-4 and TRBJ2-5; TRBD1 aligns across 7 bases. V lost 8 bases, J lost 5 bases, and 14 bases stayed unmatched. This CDR3 region has 15 residues. CDR1 MRHNA and CDR2 SNTAGT come from the germline V gene. This CDR3 reads CASQGVAGMEETQYF. The CDR3, as DNA: TGTGCCAGCCAGGGGGTCGCAGGGATGGAGGAGACCCAGTACTTC.

This sequence joins TRBV4-1 and TRBJ2-5, with a possible D match to TRBD2 (5 bases). The CDR3 is 13 residues long. Trimming removed 0 bases at V and 3 bases at J, with 5 bases between. The germline V gene encodes CDR1 MGHRA and CDR2 YSYEKL. The chain's CDR3 is CASSQDGEETQYF. The DNA of the CDR3 is TGCGCCAGCAGCCAAGACGGGGAAGAGACCCAGTACTTC.

The chain combines TRBV7-3 with TRBJ1-4; D call uncertain. This CDR3 has 15 residues. Deletions cut 1 base from V and 5 bases from J, with 11 bases between. Germline lookup yields CDR1 SGHTA and CDR2 FQGTGA. CDR3 residues: CASSLMGRGNEKLFF. The CDR3 DNA sequence: TGTGCCAGCAGCTTAATGGGGAGAGGGAATGAAAAACTGTTTTTT.

This rearrangement joins TRBV12-3 or TRBV12-4 to TRBJ1-5; D is unresolved. The CDR3 covers 13 residues. Deletions cut 3 bases from V and 8 bases from J, with 11 bases between. The CDR3 sequence is CASSLGYLEPQHF. The DNA of the CDR3 is TGTGCCAGCAGTTTGGGCTATCTCGAGCCCCAGCATTTT.

V is TRBV28 and J is TRBJ1-2; the match to TRBD1 covers 11 bases. V was pared by 6 bases and J by 5 bases, with 8 bases of the junction left unmatched. The CDR3 consists of 15 residues. CDR1 is MDHEN and CDR2 is SYDVKM in the germline V gene. This CDR3 reads CASRHGTGGVYGYTF. The CDR3 bases are TGTGCCAGCAGGCATGGGACAGGGGGGGTTTATGGCTACACCTTC.

V and J are TRBV27 and TRBJ1-4; tentatively, D is TRBD1 (5 bases). The CDR3 has 12 amino acids. Germline V lookup: CDR1 MNHEY, CDR2 SMNVEV (reference sequence). The V end was cut by 5 bases, the J end by 10 bases, with 11 bases between. DNA for the CDR3: TGTGCCAGCAGTACCCCGGGGGGAAAACTGTTTTTT. As protein: CASSTPGGKLFF.

The chain joins TRBV12-3 or TRBV12-4 to TRBJ2-1, with 9 bases that match TRBD1. This CDR3 is 13 amino acids long. Trimming took 5 bases from V and 9 from J; bases not matched to a gene: 5. CDR3 loop: CASSPDRGGEQFF. Written as DNA, the CDR3 is TGTGCCAGCAGTCCGGACAGGGGAGGTGAGCAGTTCTTC.

This clone showed up just a few times. V and J are TRBV5-1 and TRBJ1-6, with D possibly being TRBD1 (5 bases). Per the germline V gene, CDR1 is SGHRS and CDR2 is YFSETQ. The CDR3 is 16 amino acids. V lost 2 bases and J 3 bases, leaving 12 bases between the germline ends. The CDR3 nucleotides are TGCGCCAGCAGCTTCGCGGGGGATGTCTATAATTCACCCCTCCACTTT. It specifies CASSFAGDVYNSPLHF.

This rearrangement joins TRBV5-6 to TRBJ1-2; 7 bases match TRBD1. The V and J ends lost 4 bases and 2 bases, in that order; junction bases with no gene match: 2. Germline-derived CDR1 and CDR2 are SGHDT and YYEEEE. The CDR3 consists of 13 residues. The chain's CDR3 is CASSRDRNYGYTF. DNA of the CDR3: TGTGCCAGCAGCCGGGACAGAAACTATGGCTACACCTTC. Full variable domain (rest looked up from reference TRBV5-6 and TRBJ1-2): DAGVTQSPTHLIKTRGQQVTLRCSPKSGHDTVSWYQQALGQGPQFIFQYYEEEERQRGNFPDRFSGHQFPNYSSELNVNALLLGDSALYLCASSRDRNYGYTFGSGTRLTVV.

This chain links TRBV30 with TRBJ2-7; a weak D match, TRBD2 (5 bases). V was pared by 3 bases and J by 5 bases, with 14 bases between. The CDR3 has 13 amino acids. Germline loops: CDR1 GTSNPN, CDR2 SVGIG (reference sequence). The CDR3 spells CAWSTGLSNEQYV. The DNA for the CDR3 is TGTGCCTGGAGCACTGGACTGAGCAACGAGCAGTACGTC.